The entry below describes one T cell receptor (beta chain). Antigen specificity is unknown. In germline, CDR1 is LGHDT, CDR2 YNNKEL (reference sequence). There are 13 residues in the CDR3. Trimming shortened V by 9 bases and J by 5 bases, and 16 bases separated the two germline ends. The data were obtained in a study of Ad26.COV2.S vaccination and SARS-CoV-2 variants. Study in general: By the intramuscular route, Ad26.COV2.S was given once, or twice 56 days apart. Study findings and constraints: Similar non-spike TCR breadth was seen in vaccine and placebo recipients. Possibly, TCR breadth and depth analyses underestimated total T cell responses.

The treatment here: some 20 received Ad26.COV2.S at low or high dose, single or two shots; about 5 received placebo; per-sample allocation not given. Specimens were obtained on day 63 following the first vaccine or placebo injection. Assay used: immunoSEQ multiplex PCR; TCRdb lists only in-frame clones, some missing. The table has hundreds of thousands of clones, roughly 90% seen once; the top ten hold about 1.5%. The specimen was peripheral blood, collected in a trial of Ad26.COV2.S vaccine versus placebo. The clonotype originates from a person between 18 and 65 years old who received the Ad26.COV2.S COVID-19 vaccine or a placebo. This chain joins TRBV3-1 (or the pseudogene TRBV3-2) and TRBJ2-5; D unclear. CDR3 sequence: CASVLMGSETQYF. CDR3 in DNA: TGTGCCAGTGTGCTGATGGGTTCCGAGACCCAGTACTTC.